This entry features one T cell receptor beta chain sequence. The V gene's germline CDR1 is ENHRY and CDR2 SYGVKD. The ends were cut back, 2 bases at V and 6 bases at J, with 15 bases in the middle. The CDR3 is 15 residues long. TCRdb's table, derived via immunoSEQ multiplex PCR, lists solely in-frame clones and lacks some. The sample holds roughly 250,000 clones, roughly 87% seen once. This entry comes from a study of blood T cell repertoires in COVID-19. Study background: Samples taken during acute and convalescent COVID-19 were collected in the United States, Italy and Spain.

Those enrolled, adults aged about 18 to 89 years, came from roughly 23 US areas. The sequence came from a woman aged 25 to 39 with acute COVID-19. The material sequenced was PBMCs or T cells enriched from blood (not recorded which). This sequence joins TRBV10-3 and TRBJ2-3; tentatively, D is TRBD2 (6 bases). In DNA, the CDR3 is TGTGCCATCAGTGAGGAGCGGGTGGGCCAGGATACGCAGTATTTT. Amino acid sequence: CAISEERVGQDTQYF.